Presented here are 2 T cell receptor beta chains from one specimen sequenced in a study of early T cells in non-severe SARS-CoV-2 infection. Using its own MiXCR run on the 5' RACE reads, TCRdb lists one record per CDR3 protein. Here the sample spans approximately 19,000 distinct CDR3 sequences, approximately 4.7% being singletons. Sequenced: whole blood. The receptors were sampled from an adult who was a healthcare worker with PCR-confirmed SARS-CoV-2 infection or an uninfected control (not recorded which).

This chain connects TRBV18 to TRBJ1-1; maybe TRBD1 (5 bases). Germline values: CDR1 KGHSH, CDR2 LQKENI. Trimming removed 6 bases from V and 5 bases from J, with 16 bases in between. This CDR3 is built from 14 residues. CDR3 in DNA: TGTGCCAGCTCGACCCAGGGCAGAGGGACTGAAGCTTTCTTT. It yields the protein CASSTQGRGTEAFF. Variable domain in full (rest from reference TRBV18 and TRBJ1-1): NAGVMQNPRHLVRRRGQEARLRCSPMKGHSHVYWYRQLPEEGLKFMVYLQKENIIDESGMPKERFSAEFPKEGPSILRIQQVVRGDSAAYFCASSTQGRGTEAFFGQGTRLTVV.

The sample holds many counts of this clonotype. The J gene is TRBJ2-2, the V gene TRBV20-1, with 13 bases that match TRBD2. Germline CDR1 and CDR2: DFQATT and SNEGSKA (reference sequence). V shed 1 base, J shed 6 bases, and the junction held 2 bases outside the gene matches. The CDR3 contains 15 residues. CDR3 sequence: CSARGTSGSPGELFF. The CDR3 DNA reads TGCAGTGCTAGAGGGACTAGCGGGAGTCCCGGGGAGCTGTTTTTT.